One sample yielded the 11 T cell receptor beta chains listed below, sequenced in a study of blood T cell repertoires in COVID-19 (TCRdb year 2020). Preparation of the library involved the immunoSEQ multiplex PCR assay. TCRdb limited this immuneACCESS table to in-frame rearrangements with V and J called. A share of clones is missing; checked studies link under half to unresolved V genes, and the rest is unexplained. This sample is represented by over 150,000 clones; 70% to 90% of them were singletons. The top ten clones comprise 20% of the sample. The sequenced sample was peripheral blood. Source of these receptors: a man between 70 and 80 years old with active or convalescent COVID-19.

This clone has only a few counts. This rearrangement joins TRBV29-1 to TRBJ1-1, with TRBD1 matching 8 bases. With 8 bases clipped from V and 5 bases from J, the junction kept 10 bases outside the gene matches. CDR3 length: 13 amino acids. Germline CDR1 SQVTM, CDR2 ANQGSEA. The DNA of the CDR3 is TGCAGCTTCTGGACAGGGTCAATTACTGAAGCTTTCTTT. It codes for CSFWTGSITEAFF.

CDR3 nucleotide sequence: TGTGCCAGCAGTTACGATACAAATAGGGGTAATTCACCCCTCCACTTT. Its protein is CASSYDTNRGNSPLHF. The chain combines TRBV6-5 with TRBJ1-6; D perhaps matches TRBD1 (5 bases). The CDR3 is made up of 16 amino acids. Germline CDR1 is MNHEY and CDR2 is SVGAGI. The ends were cut back, 2 bases at V and 6 bases at J, with 14 bases in the middle.

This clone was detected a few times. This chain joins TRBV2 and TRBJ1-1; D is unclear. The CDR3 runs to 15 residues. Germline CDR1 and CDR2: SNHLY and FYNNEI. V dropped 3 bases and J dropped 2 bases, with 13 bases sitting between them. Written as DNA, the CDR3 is TGTGCCAGCAGTGAGGCGTTAGGACTCAACACTGAAGCTTTCTTT. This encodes CASSEALGLNTEAFF.

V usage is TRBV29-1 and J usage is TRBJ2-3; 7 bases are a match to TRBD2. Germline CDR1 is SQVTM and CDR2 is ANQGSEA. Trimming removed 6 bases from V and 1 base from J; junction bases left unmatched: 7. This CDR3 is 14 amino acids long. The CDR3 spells CSVRLAGGTDTQYF. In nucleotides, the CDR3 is TGCAGCGTGAGACTAGCTGGGGGCACAGATACGCAGTATTTT.

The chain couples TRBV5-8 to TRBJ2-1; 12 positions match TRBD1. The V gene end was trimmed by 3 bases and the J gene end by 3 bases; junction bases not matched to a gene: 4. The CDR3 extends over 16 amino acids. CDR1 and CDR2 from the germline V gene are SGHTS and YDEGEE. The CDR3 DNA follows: TGTGCCAGCAGCTCCGGGACAGGGGGCCTCTACAATGAGCAGTTCTTC. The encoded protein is CASSSGTGGLYNEQFF.

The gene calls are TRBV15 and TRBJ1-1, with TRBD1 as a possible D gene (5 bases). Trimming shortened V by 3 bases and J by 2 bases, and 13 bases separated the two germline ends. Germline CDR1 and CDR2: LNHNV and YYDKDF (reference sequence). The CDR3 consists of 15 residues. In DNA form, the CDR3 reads TGTGCCACCAGCAGGGCAGGGAAGGGAAACACTGAAGCTTTCTTT. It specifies CATSRAGKGNTEAFF.

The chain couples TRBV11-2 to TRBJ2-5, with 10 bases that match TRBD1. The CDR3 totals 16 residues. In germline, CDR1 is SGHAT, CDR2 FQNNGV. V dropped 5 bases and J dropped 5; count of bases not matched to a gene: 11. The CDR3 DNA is TGTGCCAGCAGCACCATTTGGGACAGGGGACGCGAGACCCAGTACTTC. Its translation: CASSTIWDRGRETQYF.

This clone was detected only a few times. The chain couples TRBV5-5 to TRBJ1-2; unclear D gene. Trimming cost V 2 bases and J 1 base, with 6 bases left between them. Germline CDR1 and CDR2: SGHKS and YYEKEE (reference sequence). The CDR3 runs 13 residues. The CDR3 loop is CASSFEGNYGYTF. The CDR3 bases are TGTGCCAGCAGCTTTGAGGGTAACTATGGCTACACCTTC. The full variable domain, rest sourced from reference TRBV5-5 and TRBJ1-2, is DAGVTQSPTHLIKTRGQQVTLRCSPISGHKSVSWYQQVLGQGPQFIFQYYEKEERGRGNFPDRFSARQFPNYSSELNVNALLLGDSALYLCASSFEGNYGYTFGSGTRLTVV.

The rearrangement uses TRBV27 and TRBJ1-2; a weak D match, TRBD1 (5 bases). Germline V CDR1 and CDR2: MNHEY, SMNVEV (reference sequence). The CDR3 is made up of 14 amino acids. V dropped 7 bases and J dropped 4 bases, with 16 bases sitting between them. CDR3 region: CASTSGGISYGYTF. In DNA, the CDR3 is TGTGCCAGCACCTCCGGGGGGATCTCCTATGGCTACACCTTC.

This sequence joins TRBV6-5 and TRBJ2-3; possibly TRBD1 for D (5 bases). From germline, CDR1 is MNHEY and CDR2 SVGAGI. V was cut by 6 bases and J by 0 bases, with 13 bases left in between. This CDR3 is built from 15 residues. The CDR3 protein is CASSPGYLSTDTQYF. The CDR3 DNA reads TGTGCCAGCAGCCCAGGGTACCTGAGCACAGATACGCAGTATTTT.

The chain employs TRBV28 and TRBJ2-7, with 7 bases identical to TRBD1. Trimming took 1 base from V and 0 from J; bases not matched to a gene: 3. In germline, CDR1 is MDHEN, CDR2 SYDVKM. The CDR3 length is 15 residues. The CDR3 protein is CASSLSRGPSYEQYF. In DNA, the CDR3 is TGTGCCAGCAGTTTATCGAGGGGGCCCTCCTACGAGCAGTACTTC.